A selection of T cell receptor beta chains follows, all from one sample in a study of beta chain features in type 1 diabetes. The repertoire was sequenced with immunoSEQ multiplex PCR; TCRdb's copy has only in-frame clones and lacks some. This sample has about 340,000 clones, with around 9% found just once. The sample was central memory CD4+ T cells from blood. The source is a man aged 25 to 40 with type 1 diabetes. CDR3s include the opening cysteine and the closing phenylalanine or tryptophan. A D gene is named only where the DNA matches it firmly. Part of the rows lack a size; the others show once, few, many or a class for expanded clones.

NA,NA,TRBJ2-2,TRBV9,CASSVVNGELFF,TGTGCCAGCAGCGTAGTGAACGGGGAGCTGTTTTTT
NA,NA,TRBJ2-3,TRBV9,CASSVVSGSDTQYF,TGTGCCAGCAGCGTAGTAAGCGGGTCAGATACGCAGTATTTT
few,NA,TRBJ2-1,TRBV6-1,CASSSNSYNEQFF,TGTGCCAGCAGTAGTAACTCCTACAATGAGCAGTTCTTC
few,TRBD2,TRBJ2-1,TRBV28,CASSLSGTSVEQFF,TGTGCCAGCAGCTTATCCGGGACTAGCGTTGAGCAGTTCTTC
NA,TRBD1,TRBJ2-7,TRBV6-6,CASSYDRANEQYF,TGTGCCAGCAGTTACGACAGGGCCAACGAGCAGTACTTC
NA,NA,TRBJ2-7,TRBV5-1,CASSFGSGSSYEQYF,TGCGCCAGCAGCTTTGGAAGCGGCAGCTCCTACGAGCAGTACTTC
NA,NA,TRBJ2-5,TRBV7-2,CASSFLGDQETQYF,TGTGCCAGCAGCTTTCTGGGGGACCAAGAGACCCAGTACTTC
NA,TRBD2,TRBJ2-5,TRBV7-2,CASSFGLAGAQETQYF,TGTGCCAGCAGCTTCGGCCTAGCGGGGGCCCAAGAGACCCAGTACTTC
few,NA,TRBJ1-2,TRBV28,CASTVGGGRGNYGYTF,TGTGCCAGCACCGTAGGGGGAGGCAGGGGTAACTATGGCTACACCTTC
NA,TRBD2,TRBJ2-2,TRBV23-1,CASARGDTGELFF,TGCGCCAGCGCCCGGGGGGACACCGGGGAGCTGTTTTTT
few,NA,TRBJ1-2,TRBV7-9,CASSLMGEGNGYTF,TGTGCCAGCAGCTTGATGGGGGAAGGGAATGGCTACACCTTC
few,NA,TRBJ1-3,TRBV4-3,CASSQDLNDRPTIYF,TGCGCCAGCAGCCAAGATCTTAATGACAGGCCCACCATATATTTT
few,NA,TRBJ1-5,TRBV9,CASSVEGGQPQHF,TGTGCCAGCAGCGTAGAGGGCGGTCAGCCCCAGCATTTT
few,TRBD1,TRBJ1-6,TRBV9,CASSPGDSYNSPLHF,TGTGCCAGCAGCCCAGGGGACAGTTATAATTCACCCCTCCACTTT
few,TRBD1,TRBJ1-5,TRBV10-3,CAISQGAGQPQHF,TGTGCCATCAGCCAGGGGGCTGGTCAGCCCCAGCATTTT
NA,NA,TRBJ2-5,TRBV7-9,CASSPGTFAGETQYF,TGTGCCAGCAGCCCTGGGACTTTCGCTGGGGAGACCCAGTACTTC
NA,NA,TRBJ2-5,TRBV19,CASSIQGGPETQYF,TGTGCCAGTAGTATTCAGGGGGGTCCGGAGACCCAGTACTTC
NA,TRBD2,TRBJ2-1,TRBV7-2,CASSFGGGPYNEQFF,TGTGCCAGCAGCTTTGGCGGGGGACCCTACAATGAGCAGTTCTTC
few,TRBD1,TRBJ1-5,TRBV7-8,CASSNSGQGLQPQHF,TGTGCCAGCAGTAATTCGGGACAGGGTCTTCAGCCCCAGCATTTT
many,TRBD1,TRBJ1-6,TRBV10-3,CAIREQGNSPLHF,TGTGCCATCCGGGAACAGGGGAATTCACCCCTCCACTTT
NA,TRBD2,TRBJ2-1,TRBV28,CASKGISGRSSYNEQFF,TGTGCCAGCAAAGGGATTAGCGGGCGTAGCTCCTACAATGAGCAGTTCTTC
many,TRBD1,TRBJ1-1,TRBV7-9,CASSLQGETEAFF,TGTGCCAGCAGCTTGCAGGGGGAGACTGAAGCTTTCTTT
few,NA,TRBJ1-5,TRBV2,CASSEANRQISPQHF,TGTGCCAGCAGTGAAGCGAACAGACAAATCAGCCCCCAGCATTTT
many,NA,TRBJ2-3,TRBV7-9,CASSPGLGSTDTQYF,TGTGCCAGCAGCCCAGGACTGGGTAGCACAGATACGCAGTATTTT
few,NA,TRBJ2-3,TRBV7-9,CASSLHTDTQYF,TGTGCCAGCAGCCTTCACACAGATACGCAGTATTTT
NA,NA,TRBJ2-3,TRBV9,CASSPIGDGGTQYF,TGTGCCAGCAGCCCCATCGGGGACGGGGGAACGCAGTATTTT
NA,NA,TRBJ1-2,TRBV7-2,CASSQHLINYGYTF,TGTGCCAGCAGCCAACACCTAATTAACTATGGCTACACCTTC
NA,NA,TRBJ1-6,TRBV21-1,CASSLRDRGSSPLHF,TGTGCCAGCAGCCTCCGGGACAGGGGCAGTTCACCCCTCCACTTT
many,NA,TRBJ1-1,TRBV19,CASSSAQDSYFMNTEAFF,TGTGCCAGTAGTTCAGCCCAGGACAGCTATTTTATGAACACTGAAGCTTTCTTT
few,TRBD1,TRBJ2-6,TRBV28,CASSASSGGGVSGANVLTF,TGTGCCAGCAGTGCCTCCTCAGGGGGCGGTGTCAGTGGGGCCAACGTCCTGACTTTC
few,NA,TRBJ1-1,TRBV7-9,CASSHGRLNTEAFF,TGTGCCAGCAGCCACGGACGGCTGAACACTGAAGCTTTCTTT
few,NA,TRBJ2-1,TRBV18,CASSPSQDWEQFF,TGTGCCAGCTCACCCTCCCAGGACTGGGAGCAGTTCTTC
few,TRBD1,TRBJ2-5,TRBV5-1,CASSPGQGRETQYF,TGCGCCAGCAGCCCCGGACAGGGGAGGGAGACCCAGTACTTC
NA,TRBD2,TRBJ2-7,TRBV2,CASMRGGAGASYEQYF,TGTGCCAGCATGAGGGGAGGGGCAGGAGCCTCCTACGAGCAGTACTTC
NA,NA,TRBJ1-6,TRBV6-5,CASSELTDSPLHF,TGTGCCAGCAGTGAATTGACAGATTCACCCCTCCACTTT
NA,NA,TRBJ1-6,TRBV2,CASSRDGGYNSPLHF,TGTGCCAGCAGCCGAGACGGAGGCTATAATTCACCCCTCCACTTT
few,NA,TRBJ2-5,TRBV7-7,CASSPGTRQETQYF,TGTGCTAGCAGCCCCGGGACCCGCCAAGAGACCCAGTACTTC
many,NA,TRBJ2-7,TRBV7-2,CASSSQPVESYEQYF,TGTGCCAGCAGCTCTCAGCCCGTCGAGTCCTACGAGCAGTACTTC
many,NA,TRBJ2-6,TRBV28,CASSLNSGANVLTF,TGTGCCAGCAGCTTGAACTCTGGGGCCAACGTCCTGACTTTC
few,TRBD2,TRBJ2-2,TRBV5-1,CASSSGTITGELFF,TGCGCCAGCAGCAGCGGGACCATCACCGGGGAGCTGTTTTTT
NA,TRBD1,TRBJ1-1,TRBV25-1,CASSETSDRAEAFF,TGTGCCAGCAGCGAAACCTCGGACAGGGCTGAAGCTTTCTTT
few,TRBD2,TRBJ2-5,TRBV7-6,CASTLLAGGQETQYF,TGTGCCAGCACTCTTTTAGCGGGGGGTCAAGAGACCCAGTACTTC
NA,NA,TRBJ2-7,TRBV7-9,CASSLGPDRQYF,TGTGCCAGCAGCTTAGGGCCGGACAGGCAGTACTTC
few,TRBD1,TRBJ2-7,TRBV7-2,CASSSQTGGNEQYF,TGTGCCAGCAGCTCGCAGACAGGGGGAAACGAGCAGTACTTC
many,TRBD1,TRBJ2-4,TRBV5-1,CASSLAQGNIQYF,TGCGCCAGCAGCTTGGCACAGGGGAACATTCAGTACTTC
NA,NA,TRBJ2-3,TRBV20-1,CSASPEDTQYF,TGCAGTGCTAGTCCCGAGGATACGCAGTATTTT
few,NA,TRBJ2-3,TRBV9,CASSVDEGGTDTQYF,TGTGCCAGCAGCGTAGATGAAGGGGGCACAGATACGCAGTATTTT
many,TRBD1,TRBJ2-1,TRBV4-3,CASSQDQGRGQAFYNEQFF,TGCGCCAGCAGCCAAGATCAGGGCAGGGGGCAAGCTTTCTACAATGAGCAGTTCTTC
NA,TRBD1,TRBJ2-7,TRBV6-5,CASSQTAGQGYEQYF,TGTGCCAGCAGTCAAACAGCGGGACAGGGCTACGAGCAGTACTTC
NA,TRBD2,TRBJ2-3,TRBV2,CASSANLGGDTQYF,TGTGCCAGCAGTGCGAACTTGGGAGGGGATACGCAGTATTTT